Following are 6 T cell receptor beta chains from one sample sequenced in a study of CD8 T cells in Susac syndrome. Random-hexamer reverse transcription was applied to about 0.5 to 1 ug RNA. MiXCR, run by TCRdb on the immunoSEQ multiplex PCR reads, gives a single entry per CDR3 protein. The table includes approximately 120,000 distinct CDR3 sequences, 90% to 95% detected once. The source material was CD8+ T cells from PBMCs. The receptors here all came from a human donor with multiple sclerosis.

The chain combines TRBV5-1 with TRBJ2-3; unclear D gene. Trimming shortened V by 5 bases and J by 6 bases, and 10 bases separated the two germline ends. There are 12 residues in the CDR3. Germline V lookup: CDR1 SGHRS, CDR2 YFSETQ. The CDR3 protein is CASSPPEDTQYF. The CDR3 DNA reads TGCGCCAGCAGTCCACCGGAGGATACGCAGTATTTT.

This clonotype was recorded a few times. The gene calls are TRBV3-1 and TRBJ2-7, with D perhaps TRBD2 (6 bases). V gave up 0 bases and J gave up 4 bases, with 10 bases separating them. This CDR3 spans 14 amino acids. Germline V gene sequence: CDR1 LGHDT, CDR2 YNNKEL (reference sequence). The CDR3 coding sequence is TGTGCCAGCAGCCAAGAACTAGCTGAGTACGAGCAGTACTTC. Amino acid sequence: CASSQELAEYEQYF.

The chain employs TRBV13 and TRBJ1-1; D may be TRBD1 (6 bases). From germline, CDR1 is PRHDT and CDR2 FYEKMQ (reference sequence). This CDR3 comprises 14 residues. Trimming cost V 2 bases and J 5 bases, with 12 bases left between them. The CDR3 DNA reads TGTGCCAGCAGCTTACGGGACACAGGTACTGAAGCTTTCTTT. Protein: CASSLRDTGTEAFF.

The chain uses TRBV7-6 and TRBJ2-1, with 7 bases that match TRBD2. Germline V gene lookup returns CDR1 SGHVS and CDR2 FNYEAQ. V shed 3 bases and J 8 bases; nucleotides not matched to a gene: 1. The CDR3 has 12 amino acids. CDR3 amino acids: CASSFGRDEQFF. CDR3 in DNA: TGTGCCAGCAGCTTTGGGAGGGATGAGCAGTTCTTC.

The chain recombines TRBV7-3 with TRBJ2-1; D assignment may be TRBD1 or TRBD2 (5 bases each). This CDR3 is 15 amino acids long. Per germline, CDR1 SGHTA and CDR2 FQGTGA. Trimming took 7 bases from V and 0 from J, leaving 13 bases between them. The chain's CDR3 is CASKPGPSSYNEQFF. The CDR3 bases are TGTGCCAGCAAACCGGGACCGAGCTCCTACAATGAGCAGTTCTTC.

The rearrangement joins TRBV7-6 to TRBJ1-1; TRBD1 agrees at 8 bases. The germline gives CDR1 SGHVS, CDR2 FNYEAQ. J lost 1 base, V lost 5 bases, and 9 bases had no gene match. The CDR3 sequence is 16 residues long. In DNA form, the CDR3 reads TGTGCCAGCAGCGATCCGCAGGGGGCACCGAACACTGAAGCTTTCTTT. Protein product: CASSDPQGAPNTEAFF.